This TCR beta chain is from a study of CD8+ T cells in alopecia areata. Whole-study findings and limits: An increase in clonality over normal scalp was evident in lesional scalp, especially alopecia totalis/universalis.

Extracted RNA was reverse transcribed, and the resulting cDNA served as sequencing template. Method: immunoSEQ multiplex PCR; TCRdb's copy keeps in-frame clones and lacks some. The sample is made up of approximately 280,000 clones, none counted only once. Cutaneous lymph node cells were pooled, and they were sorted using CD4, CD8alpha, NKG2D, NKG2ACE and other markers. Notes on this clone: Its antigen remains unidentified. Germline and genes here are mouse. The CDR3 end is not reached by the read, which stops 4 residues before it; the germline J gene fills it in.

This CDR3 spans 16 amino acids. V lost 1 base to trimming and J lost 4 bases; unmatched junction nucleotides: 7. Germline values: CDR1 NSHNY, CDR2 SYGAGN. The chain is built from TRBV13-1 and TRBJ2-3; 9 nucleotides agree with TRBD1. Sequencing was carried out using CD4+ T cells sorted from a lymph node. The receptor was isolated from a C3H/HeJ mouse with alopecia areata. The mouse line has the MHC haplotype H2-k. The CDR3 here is CASSDPRDRETETLYF. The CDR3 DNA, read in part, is TGTGCCAGCAGTGATCCCCGGGACAGGGAAACAGAA.